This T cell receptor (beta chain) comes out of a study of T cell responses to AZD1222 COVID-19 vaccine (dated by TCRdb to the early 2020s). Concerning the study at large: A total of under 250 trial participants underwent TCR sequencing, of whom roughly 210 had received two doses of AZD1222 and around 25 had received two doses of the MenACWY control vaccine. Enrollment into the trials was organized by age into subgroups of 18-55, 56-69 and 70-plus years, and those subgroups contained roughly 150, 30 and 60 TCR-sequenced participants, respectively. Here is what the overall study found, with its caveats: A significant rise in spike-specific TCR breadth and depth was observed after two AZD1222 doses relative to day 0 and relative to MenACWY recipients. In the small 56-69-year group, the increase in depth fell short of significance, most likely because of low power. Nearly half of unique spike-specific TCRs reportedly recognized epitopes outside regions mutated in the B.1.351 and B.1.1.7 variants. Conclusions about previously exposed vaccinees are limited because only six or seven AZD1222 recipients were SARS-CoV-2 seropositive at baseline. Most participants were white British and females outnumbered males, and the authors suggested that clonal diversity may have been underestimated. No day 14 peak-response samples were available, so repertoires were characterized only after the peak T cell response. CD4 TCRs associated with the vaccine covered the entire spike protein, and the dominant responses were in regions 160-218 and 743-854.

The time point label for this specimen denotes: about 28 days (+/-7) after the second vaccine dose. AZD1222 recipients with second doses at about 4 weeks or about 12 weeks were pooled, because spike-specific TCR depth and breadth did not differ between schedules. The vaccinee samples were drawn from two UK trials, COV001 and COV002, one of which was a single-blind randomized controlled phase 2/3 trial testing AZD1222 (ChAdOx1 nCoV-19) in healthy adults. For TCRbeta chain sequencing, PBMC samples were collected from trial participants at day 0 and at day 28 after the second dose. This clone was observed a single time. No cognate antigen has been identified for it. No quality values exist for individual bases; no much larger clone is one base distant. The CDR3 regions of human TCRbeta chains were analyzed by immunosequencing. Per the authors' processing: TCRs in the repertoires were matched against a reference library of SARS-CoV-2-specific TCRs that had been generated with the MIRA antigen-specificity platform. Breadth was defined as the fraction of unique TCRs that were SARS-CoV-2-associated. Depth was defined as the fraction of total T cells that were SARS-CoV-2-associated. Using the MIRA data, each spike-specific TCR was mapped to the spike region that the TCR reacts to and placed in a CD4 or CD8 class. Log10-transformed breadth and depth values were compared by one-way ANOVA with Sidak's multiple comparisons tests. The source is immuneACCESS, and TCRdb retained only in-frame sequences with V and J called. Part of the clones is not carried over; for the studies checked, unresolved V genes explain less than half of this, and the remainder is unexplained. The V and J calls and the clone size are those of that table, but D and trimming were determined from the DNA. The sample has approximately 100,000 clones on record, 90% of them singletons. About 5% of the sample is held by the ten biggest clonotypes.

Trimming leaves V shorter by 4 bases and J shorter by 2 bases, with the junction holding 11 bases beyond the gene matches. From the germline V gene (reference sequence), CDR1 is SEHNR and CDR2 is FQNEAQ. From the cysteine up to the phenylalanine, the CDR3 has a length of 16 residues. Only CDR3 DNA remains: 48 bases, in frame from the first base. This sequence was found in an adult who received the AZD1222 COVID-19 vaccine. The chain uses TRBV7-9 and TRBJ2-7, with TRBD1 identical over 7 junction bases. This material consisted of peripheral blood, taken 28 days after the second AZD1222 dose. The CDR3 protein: CASSSQQGILPYEQYF. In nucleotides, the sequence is TGTGCCAGCAGCTCCCAACAGGGGATCCTACCCTACGAGCAGTACTTC.